This TCR beta chain was sequenced during a study of OX40 agonist ivuxolimab in advanced cancers. Study-wide background: Each dose-escalation patient presented with hepatocellular carcinoma, melanoma, renal cell or head and neck cancer.

Study findings and constraints: CD8+ T cells were the subset that, on average, had more expanded clones than CD4+. CD4+ and CD8+ T cells in blood underwent clonal expansion by week 6 at 0.1 to 3.0 mg/kg.

The ends were cut back, 7 bases at V and 2 bases at J, with 24 bases in the middle. This CDR3 is built from 17 residues. Germline V lookup: CDR1 SEHNR, CDR2 FQNEAQ (reference sequence). Sequencing was performed with immunoSEQ multiplex PCR; in TCRdb, only in-frame clones are kept and a portion is missing. The sample contains roughly 55,000 clones, 70% to 90% of which appear only once. Note on this clone: Its antigen is as yet unknown.

This receptor was obtained from an adult with an advanced solid tumor such as melanoma, head and neck, liver or kidney cancer. The chain has TRBV7-9 and TRBJ2-7; D is uncertain. The material was CD4+ or CD8+ T cells sorted from blood, obtained in a trial of the OX40 agonist ivuxolimab. In DNA, the CDR3 is TGTGCCAGCAACTCCGCCCCGCCACCACTCGACACCTACGAGCAGTACTTC. This gives the protein CASNSAPPPLDTYEQYF.